The 8 T cell receptor beta chains below come from one sample, sequenced in a study of CD8+CD57+ T cells in acquired aplastic anemia. Using genomic DNA as the template, TCR beta VDJ and CDR3 profiling was carried out. TCRdb analysed the reads with MiXCR anew, one entry per CDR3 protein. The sample includes some 240,000 distinct CDR3 sequences, around 32% seen only once; the top ten take around 1.1%. The sequenced sample was sorted CD4+, CD8+, or CD8+CD57+ T cells (not recorded which) from PBMCs. The receptors derive from a human donor in good health, serving as a control.

This clonotype appeared many times. J is TRBJ2-3 and V is TRBV2; D is uncertain. V was trimmed by 9 bases and J by 7 bases, leaving 11 bases between them. Germline loops: CDR1 SNHLY, CDR2 FYNNEI. This CDR3 contains 11 residues. The CDR3 DNA sequence: TGTGCCAGTTCTGGCGCCAATACGCAGTATTTT. It yields the protein CASSGANTQYF.

Notes on this clonotype: A read error may be the cause here, since a much bigger clone is one base away. The chain's CDR3 is CASSLDLLSTDMQYF. CDR3 nucleotide sequence: TGTGCCAGCAGCTTAGACCTCCTTAGCACAGATATGCAGTATTTT. V gene TRBV11-1 combines with J gene TRBJ2-3; D call uncertain. This CDR3 is 15 amino acids long. CDR1 SGHAT and CDR2 FQDESV come from the germline V gene (reference sequence).

The chain employs TRBV18 and TRBJ2-5, with D perhaps TRBD2 (6 bases). This CDR3 spans 15 amino acids. The V and J ends lost 4 bases and 5 bases respectively, with 17 bases between them. The germline gives CDR1 KGHSH, CDR2 LQKENI. CDR3 nucleotide sequence: TGTGCCAGCTCACTGCTTGGTACTAGCAGTGAGACCCAGTACTTC. It is translated as CASSLLGTSSETQYF.

Comments on this clonotype: With a much larger clone just one base away, this may be a read error. In nucleotides, the CDR3 is TGTGCCAGCAGCTCCCCAGGGGGCAAGAACTGTGGCTACACCTTC. It specifies CASSSPGGKNCGYTF. The V and J genes are TRBV7-2 and TRBJ1-2; 8 bases fit TRBD1. The germline V gene encodes CDR1 SGHTA and CDR2 FQGNSA. This CDR3 has 15 residues.

The chain is built from TRBV11-1 and TRBJ2-1, with a tentative D call TRBD1 (6 bases). The CDR3 loop spans 15 amino acids. Trimming pared 5 bases from V and 5 bases from J, leaving 16 bases between. Germline CDR1 SGHAT, CDR2 FQDESV (reference sequence). The CDR3 protein is CASSPTGHRHNEQFF. The CDR3 DNA reads as TGTGCCAGCAGCCCGACAGGCCACCGTCACAATGAGCAGTTCTTC. The whole variable domain, filled in from reference TRBV11-1 and TRBJ2-1, reads EAEVAQSPRYKITEKSQAVAFWCDPISGHATLYWYRQILGQGPELLVQFQDESVVDDSQLPKDRFSAERLKGVDSTLKIQPAELGDSAMYLCASSPTGHRHNEQFFGPGTRLTVL.

As regards this clonotype: A much larger clone sits a single nucleotide away, making a read error possible. The rearrangement links TRBV6-1 to TRBJ2-5; 9 bases fit TRBD1. The CDR3 has 14 amino acids. CDR1 is MNHNS, CDR2 SASEGT, per germline. CDR3 bases: TGTGCCGGCAGTGAGGGGACAGGGATGAAGACCCAGTACTTC. The encoded protein is CAGSEGTGMKTQYF.

The chain couples TRBV6-1 to TRBJ1-2, with D uncertain. The CDR3 runs to 15 residues. The germline V gene has CDR1 MNHNS and CDR2 SASEGT. The V and J ends lost 7 bases and 8 bases respectively, with 23 bases between them. Here the CDR3 reads CASKKKVGTQLGYTF. The CDR3 nucleotides read TGTGCCAGCAAAAAAAAAGTCGGAACACAATTGGGCTACACCTTC.

Note on this clonotype: A read error may explain this, as a much larger clone is one base away. V and J are TRBV20-1 and TRBJ2-3; D not resolved. Germline CDR1 is DFQATT and CDR2 is SNEGSKA (reference sequence). Trimming cost V 6 bases and J 6 bases, with 13 bases left between them. The CDR3 runs 12 residues. CDR3 in amino acids: CSAPGPLDTQYF. CDR3 sequence (DNA): TGCAGTGCCCCCGGGCCTCTGGATACGCAGTATTTT.